This T cell receptor (beta chain) was sequenced for a study of neurological immune-mediated disorders (dated by TCRdb to about 2019). About the investigation overall: Using UMI-based sequencing, the study compared peripheral blood TCR-beta repertoires from patients with HTLV-I-associated myelopathy (HAM/TSP), patients with multiple sclerosis, and healthy controls. Longitudinal samples, technical triplicates and paired sorted CD4+ and CD8+ T-cell subsets, alongside PBMC samples, were included among the approximately 110 TCR-beta libraries. The cohort comprised 60 to 75 subjects: 15 or so HAM/TSP patients, around 34 multiple sclerosis patients and 20 or so healthy controls.

cDNA was synthesized by template-switch 5'RACE using a primer with a 10-nucleotide random unique molecular identifier that tagged each TCR transcript. Every sequencing run yielded over 200 million TCR-beta sequences covering 15-18 subjects. The RNeasy kit was used to extract total RNA. The KAPA Real-time Library Amplification kit was used to amplify TCR-beta VDJ regions with primers targeting the TCR constant region and the 5'RACE anchor. Sample indexes and Illumina adaptors were added in a first PCR, after which library yield was increased in a second PCR. After Ampure bead purification, the TCR product of roughly 650 bp was size-selected on a 2% E-gel SizeSelection system. Before pooling, libraries had their quality checked on a Bioanalyzer, their concentration measured with Qubit, and their quantity determined with the Kapa Library Quantification kit. Libraries were sequenced paired-end 2 x 150 bp on an Illumina HiSeq 2500. To increase sequence diversity, roughly 24-31% phiX was spiked into each library pool. Under the source paper's analysis protocol: Quality-filtered reads were processed with the UMI-based MiGEC pipeline, which removed over 80% of raw TCR sequences during error correction. VDJ genes were aligned to IMGT germline references, and each clonotype was defined by a unique CDR3 amino acid sequence together with V-J genes. Clonal expansion, Shannon diversity and CDR3 relatedness were evaluated with VDJtools (CalcPairwiseDistances, ClusterSamples), while phylogenetic trees were built in CLCbio workbench. Expanded clones were defined as having at least 8 unique UMIs, based on coefficient-of-variation modelling across technical triplicates. TCRdb ran its own pipeline on the public reads, namely fastp trimming at Q25 and MiXCR clone calling, and kept in-frame beta chains. All rows with the same CDR3 protein become a single entry with the most common DNA and genes. These V and J calls are TCRdb output, not the study's own analysis. This sample comprises about 24,000 distinct CDR3 sequences, roughly 13% of them detected only once. The ten largest make up 16% of the sample.

Ten or more counts support this clonotype. This clone's antigen is unknown. No base quality values were provided; no much bigger clone lies one nucleotide off. For unsorted PBMC libraries, 2 million PBMCs were used after storage in RNAlater at -80 degrees C until RNA extraction. Peripheral blood was subjected to Ficoll-Hypaque density gradient centrifugation to isolate PBMCs, which were then cryopreserved in liquid nitrogen. From the germline V gene, CDR1 is SGHRS and CDR2 is YFSETQ. From the cysteine through the phenylalanine, the CDR3 covers 15 amino acids. Only the CDR3 portion is preserved as DNA: 45 bases, with reading frame beginning at the first base. The germline ends are 13 bases apart after V is trimmed by 0 bases and J by 7 bases. Study-wide findings and limitations: No identical CDR3 amino acid sequences were shared among expanded clones across subjects, suggesting private TCR-beta repertoires in all groups. The highest TCR clonal expansion was observed in HAM/TSP patients, whereas the lowest was observed in MS patients, even when compared with healthy controls.

Material for sequencing was PBMCs. The receptor's source is a woman aged 40 to 55 with HTLV-1-associated myelopathy (HAM/TSP). The rearrangement joined TRBV5-1 to TRBJ2-2; the D gene cannot be resolved reliably. The DNA sequence follows: TGCGCCAGCAGCTTGGCCGTCCCTAGTGGCGGGGAGCTGTTTTTT. It translates as CASSLAVPSGGELFF.